This TCR beta chain was sequenced for a study of graft-versus-host responses after intestinal transplantation. The wider study: Transplantation in recipients was multivisceral, liver-intestinal, or isolated intestinal. Study conclusions and caveats: Clonal ratios of graft-versus-host to host-versus-graft in allografts were high for patients exhibiting graft-donor T cell macrochimerism. Ileal or blood samples showed some GvH clones first, and such clones were also found in recipient marrow.

This table comes from immunoSEQ multiplex PCR, and its TCRdb copy is limited to in-frame clones, with some not included. The data contain about 2,200 clones, about two fifths of them seen just once; the ten biggest clones take up roughly 31%. This clone showed up just a few times. Plating of around 200,000 CFSE-labeled responder cells was done together with around 200,000 irradiated, violet-dye-labeled stimulator cells. CD3+CD4+ and CD3+CD8+ responders that were proliferating and CFSE-low were sorted post-reaction. Germline lookup yields CDR1 SGHVS and CDR2 FQNEAQ. The length of the CDR3 is 15 residues. Trimming removed 5 bases from V and 0 bases from J; junction bases left unmatched: 3.

Sample: alloreactive CD8+ T cells from a mixed lymphocyte reaction culture, taken before transplantation. Subset of the sample: CFSE-low proliferating T cells sorted from roughly 6-day pre-transplant mixed lymphocyte reaction (GvH or HvG direction). The chain links TRBV7-8 to TRBJ1-2, with 10 bases that match TRBD1. The receptor was isolated from a human patient who was an organ donor for intestinal transplantation. The CDR3 bases are TGTGCCAGCAGCGGAGACAGGGGGCCTAACTATGGCTACACCTTC. This translates into CASSGDRGPNYGYTF.